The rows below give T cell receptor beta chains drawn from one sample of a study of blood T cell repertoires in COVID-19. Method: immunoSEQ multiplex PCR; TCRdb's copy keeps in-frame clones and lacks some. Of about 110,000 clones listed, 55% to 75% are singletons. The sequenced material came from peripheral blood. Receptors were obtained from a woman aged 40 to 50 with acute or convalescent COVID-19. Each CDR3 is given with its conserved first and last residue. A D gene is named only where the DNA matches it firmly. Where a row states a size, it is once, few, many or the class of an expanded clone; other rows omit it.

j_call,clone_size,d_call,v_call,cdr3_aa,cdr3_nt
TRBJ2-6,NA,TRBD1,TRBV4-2,CASSLRTTGEGASGANVLTF,TGTGCCAGCAGCCTCAGGACCACAGGGGAAGGGGCCTCTGGGGCCAACGTCCTGACTTTC
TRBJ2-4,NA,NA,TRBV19,CASSISRQGGNIQYF,TGTGCCAGTAGTATAAGTCGGCAGGGGGGAAACATTCAGTACTTC
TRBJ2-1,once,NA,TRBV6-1,CASSERSPPGEQFF,TGTGCCAGCAGTGAAAGGTCTCCTCCGGGTGAGCAGTTCTTC
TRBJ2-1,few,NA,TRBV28,CASSRSRSPSNEQFF,TGTGCCAGCAGTCGGAGCCGGTCTCCCTCCAATGAGCAGTTCTTC
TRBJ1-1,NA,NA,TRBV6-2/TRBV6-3,CASSGGRSAFF,TGTGCCAGCAGTGGAGGGAGATCGGCTTTCTTT
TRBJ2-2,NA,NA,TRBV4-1,CASSQVVIGELFF,TGCGCCAGCAGCCAAGTAGTTATCGGGGAGCTGTTTTTT
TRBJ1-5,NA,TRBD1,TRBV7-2,CASSYRGNQPQHF,TGTGCCAGCAGCTACAGGGGAAATCAGCCCCAGCATTTT
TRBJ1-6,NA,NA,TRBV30,CAWSPLVLQRNSPLHF,TGTGCCTGGAGTCCCTTGGTTTTGCAGCGAAATTCACCCCTCCACTTT
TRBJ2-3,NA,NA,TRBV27,CASSFINGELADTQYF,TGTGCCAGCAGTTTTATTAACGGGGAACTCGCAGATACGCAGTATTTT
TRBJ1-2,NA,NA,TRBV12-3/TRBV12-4,CASSQTGPYGYTF,TGTGCCAGCAGTCAAACAGGGCCCTATGGCTACACCTTC
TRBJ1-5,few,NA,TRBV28,CASRGAGRDQPQHF,TGTGCCAGTAGGGGGGCAGGGAGGGATCAGCCCCAGCATTTT
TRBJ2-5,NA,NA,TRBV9,CASSPSPRTEQETQYF,TGTGCCAGCAGCCCATCCCCCCGGACAGAGCAAGAGACCCAGTACTTC
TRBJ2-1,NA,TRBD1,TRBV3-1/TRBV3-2,CASATGGTYNEQFF,TGTGCCAGCGCGACAGGGGGGACCTACAATGAGCAGTTCTTC
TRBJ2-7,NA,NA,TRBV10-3,CAIRNEYEQYF,TGTGCCATCAGGAACGAGTACGAGCAGTACTTC
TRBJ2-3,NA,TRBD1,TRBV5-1,CASSLAGGGTDTQYF,TGCGCCAGCAGCTTGGCAGGGGGCGGGACAGATACGCAGTATTTT
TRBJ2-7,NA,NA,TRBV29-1,CSVQRYGLEQYF,TGCAGCGTCCAACGGTATGGGCTCGAGCAGTACTTC